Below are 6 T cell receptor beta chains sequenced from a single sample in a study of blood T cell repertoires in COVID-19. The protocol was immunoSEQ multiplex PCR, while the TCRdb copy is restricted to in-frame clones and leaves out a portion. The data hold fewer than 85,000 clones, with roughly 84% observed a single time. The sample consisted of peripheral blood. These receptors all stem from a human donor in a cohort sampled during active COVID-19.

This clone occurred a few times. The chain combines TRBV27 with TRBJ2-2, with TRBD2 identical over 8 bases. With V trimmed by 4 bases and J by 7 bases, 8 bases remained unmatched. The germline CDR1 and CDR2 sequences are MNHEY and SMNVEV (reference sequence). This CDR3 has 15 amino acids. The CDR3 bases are TGTGCCAGCAGTTACAGCGGGGGAAGTATCGGGGAGCTGTTTTTT. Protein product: CASSYSGGSIGELFF.

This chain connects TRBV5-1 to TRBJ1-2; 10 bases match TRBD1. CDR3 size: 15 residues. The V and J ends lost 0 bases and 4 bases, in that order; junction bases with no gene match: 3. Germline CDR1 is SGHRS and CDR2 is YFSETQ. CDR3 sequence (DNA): TGCGCCAGCAGCTTGGCCGGGACAGGGGTCTATGGCTACACCTTC. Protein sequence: CASSLAGTGVYGYTF. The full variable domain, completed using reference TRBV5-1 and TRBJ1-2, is KAGVTQTPRYLIKTRGQQVTLSCSPISGHRSVSWYQQTPGQGLQFLFEYFSETQRNKGNFPGRFSGRQFSNSRSEMNVSTLELGDSALYLCASSLAGTGVYGYTFGSGTRLTVV.

The DNA of the CDR3 is TGTGCCAGCAGTTACTCGAGAGGGGGATACAATGAGCAGTTCTTC. This encodes CASSYSRGGYNEQFF. The gene calls are TRBV6-2 or TRBV6-3 and TRBJ2-1; D possibly corresponds to TRBD1 (6 bases). CDR3 length: 15 residues. Trimming cost V 0 bases and J 4 bases, with 10 bases left between them. Germline assignment: CDR1 MNHEY and CDR2 SVGEGT.

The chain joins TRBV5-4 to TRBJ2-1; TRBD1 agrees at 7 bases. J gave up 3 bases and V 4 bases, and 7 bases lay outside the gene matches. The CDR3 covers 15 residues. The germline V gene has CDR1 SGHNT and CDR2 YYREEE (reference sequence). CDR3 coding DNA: TGTGCCAGCAGCGACAGGGTTACGGGCTACAATGAGCAGTTCTTC. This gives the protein CASSDRVTGYNEQFF.

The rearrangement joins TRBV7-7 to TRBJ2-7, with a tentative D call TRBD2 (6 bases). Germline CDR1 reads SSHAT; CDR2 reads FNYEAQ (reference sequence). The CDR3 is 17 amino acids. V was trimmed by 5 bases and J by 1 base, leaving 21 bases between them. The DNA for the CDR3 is TGTGCCAGCAGCCCCCGGGACTCTTTTCAAGGATCCTACGAGCAGTACTTC. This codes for CASSPRDSFQGSYEQYF.

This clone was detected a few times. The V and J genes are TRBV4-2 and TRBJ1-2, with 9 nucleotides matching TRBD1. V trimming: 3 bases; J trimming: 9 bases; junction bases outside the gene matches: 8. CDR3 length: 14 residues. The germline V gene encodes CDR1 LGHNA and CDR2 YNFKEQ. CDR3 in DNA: TGTGCCAGCAGCCATAACAGGGGGCCAGATCGCTACACCTTC. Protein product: CASSHNRGPDRYTF.